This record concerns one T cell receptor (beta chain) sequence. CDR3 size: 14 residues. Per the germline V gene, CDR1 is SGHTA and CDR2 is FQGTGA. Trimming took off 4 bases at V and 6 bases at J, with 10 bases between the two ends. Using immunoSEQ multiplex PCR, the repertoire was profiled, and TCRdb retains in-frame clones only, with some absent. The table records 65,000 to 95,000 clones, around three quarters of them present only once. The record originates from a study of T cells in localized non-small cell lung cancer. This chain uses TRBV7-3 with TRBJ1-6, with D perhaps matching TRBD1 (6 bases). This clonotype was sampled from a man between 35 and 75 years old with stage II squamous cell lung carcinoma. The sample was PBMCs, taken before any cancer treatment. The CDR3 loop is CASSSTGRNSPLHF. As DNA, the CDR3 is TGTGCCAGCAGCTCGACAGGCCGTAATTCACCCCTCCACTTT.